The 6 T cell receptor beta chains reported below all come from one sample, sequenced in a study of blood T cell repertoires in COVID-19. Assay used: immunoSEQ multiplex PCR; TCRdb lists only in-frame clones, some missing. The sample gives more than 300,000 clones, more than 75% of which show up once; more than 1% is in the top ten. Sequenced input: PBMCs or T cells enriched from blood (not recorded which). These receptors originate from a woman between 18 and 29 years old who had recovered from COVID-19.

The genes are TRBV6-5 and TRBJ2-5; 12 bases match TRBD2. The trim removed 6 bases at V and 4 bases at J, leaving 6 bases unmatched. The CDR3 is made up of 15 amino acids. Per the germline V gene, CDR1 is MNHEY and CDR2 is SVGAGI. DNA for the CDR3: TGTGCCAGCAGCCGACTAGCGGGGGTTACAGAGACCCAGTACTTC. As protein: CASSRLAGVTETQYF.

The CDR3 DNA reads as TGTGCCAGCAGCTTAGCGACTAGCGGGGGCTACAATGAGCAGTTCTTC. Translation: CASSLATSGGYNEQFF. J is TRBJ2-1 and V is TRBV7-2; 12 bases match TRBD2. Germline CDR1 is SGHTA and CDR2 is FQGNSA. V shed 0 bases, J shed 3 bases, and the junction held 0 bases outside the gene matches. CDR3 length: 16 residues.

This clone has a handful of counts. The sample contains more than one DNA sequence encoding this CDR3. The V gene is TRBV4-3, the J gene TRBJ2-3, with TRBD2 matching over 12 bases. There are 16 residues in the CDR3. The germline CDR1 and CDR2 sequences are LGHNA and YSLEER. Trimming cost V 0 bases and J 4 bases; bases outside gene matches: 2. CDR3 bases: TGCGCCAGCAGCCAAGATCTAGCGGGGGGGCCAGATACGCAGTATTTT. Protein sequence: CASSQDLAGGPDTQYF.

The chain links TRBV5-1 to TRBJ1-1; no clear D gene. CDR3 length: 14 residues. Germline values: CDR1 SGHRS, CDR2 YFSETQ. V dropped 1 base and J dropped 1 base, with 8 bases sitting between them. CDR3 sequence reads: CASSLTTENTEAFF. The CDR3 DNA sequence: TGCGCCAGCAGCTTGACTACGGAGAACACTGAAGCTTTCTTT.

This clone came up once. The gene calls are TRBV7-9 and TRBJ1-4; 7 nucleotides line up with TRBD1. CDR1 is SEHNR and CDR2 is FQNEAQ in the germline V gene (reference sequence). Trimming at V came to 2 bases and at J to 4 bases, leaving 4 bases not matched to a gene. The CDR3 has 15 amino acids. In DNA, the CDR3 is TGTGCCAGCAGCTTAACCGGGACAGATAATGAAAAACTGTTTTTT. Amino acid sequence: CASSLTGTDNEKLFF.

The CDR3 is CASSQGTTEAFF. For the CDR3, the DNA is TGTGCCAGCAGCCAGGGGACGACTGAAGCTTTCTTT. The genes are TRBV9 and TRBJ1-1; D is perhaps TRBD1 (6 bases). The CDR3 contains 12 residues. Germline lookup yields CDR1 SGDLS and CDR2 YYNGEE. V was pared by 4 bases and J by 5 bases, with 9 bases between.